The 24 T cell receptor beta chains below all came from one sample that was sequenced in a study of T cells in Graves' hyperthyroidism and ophthalmopathy. Amplified regions were TCR beta CDR3 sequences from RNA transcripts. Researchers ran a first-round RT-PCR on the TCR CDR3 using the HTBI primer set. TCRdb used MiXCR to reprocess the multiplex PCR reads, holding one entry per CDR3 protein. The sample consists of about 610,000 distinct CDR3 sequences, roughly 14% of them appearing once. Sequencing was done on a sample of blood. The receptors here all came from a woman aged 40 to 55 with Graves' ophthalmopathy.

There are many counts of this clonotype. This chain connects TRBV6-1 to TRBJ2-3; no reliable D call. Germline CDR1 MNHNS, CDR2 SASEGT. The length of the CDR3 is 13 residues. Trimming cost V 6 bases and J 1 base, with 8 bases left between them. CDR3 sequence: CASSPLGTDTQYF. Here the CDR3 DNA reads TGTGCCAGCAGCCCCCTGGGCACAGATACGCAGTATTTT.

This chain links TRBV18 with TRBJ1-1; the D gene is possibly TRBD1 (6 bases). Per the germline V gene, CDR1 is KGHSH and CDR2 is LQKENI. This CDR3 is 12 amino acids long. Trimming took off 2 bases at V and 7 bases at J, with 8 bases between the two ends. Written as DNA, the CDR3 is TGTGCCAGCTCACCAAAGACAGGTGAAGCTTTCTTT. It translates to CASSPKTGEAFF.

Many counts were recorded for this clonotype. This chain joins TRBV11-2 and TRBJ2-7; D call uncertain. The CDR3 runs to 16 residues. The V gene's germline CDR1 is SGHAT and CDR2 FQNNGV. V gave up 2 bases and J gave up 0 bases, with 14 bases separating them. The CDR3 nucleotides are TGTGCCAGCAGCTTACTTTCCGCGGAGAGCTCCTACGAGCAGTACTTC. As protein: CASSLLSAESSYEQYF.

This clonotype was picked up many times. The V call is TRBV6-1, the J call TRBJ2-2; 12 nucleotides agree with TRBD2. The CDR3 length is 16 residues. Germline loops: CDR1 MNHNS, CDR2 SASEGT. Trimming at V came to 2 bases and at J to 7 bases, leaving 5 bases not matched to a gene. The CDR3 protein is CASSELLAGGGGELFF. CDR3 bases: TGTGCCAGCAGTGAACTCCTAGCGGGAGGGGGCGGGGAGCTGTTTTTT.

In its sample, this clonotype was seen many times. The chain is built from TRBV6-1 and TRBJ1-2; D is uncertain. V was shortened by 6 bases and J by 2 bases, with 16 bases between the two germline ends. Germline CDR1 reads MNHNS; CDR2 reads SASEGT. The CDR3 is 15 residues long. This CDR3 reads CASRPPQALNYGYTF. The CDR3 region has the DNA TGTGCCAGCAGACCCCCTCAAGCCCTCAACTATGGCTACACCTTC.

There are many counts of this clonotype. The rearrangement links TRBV6-5 to TRBJ2-2; the D is unclear. V lost 0 bases, J lost 0 bases, and 11 bases lay in between. The CDR3 is 17 amino acids. From germline, CDR1 is MNHEY and CDR2 SVGAGI. This chain's CDR3 is CASSYSARRSNTGELFF. DNA of the CDR3: TGTGCCAGCAGTTACTCGGCCCGTCGATCGAACACCGGGGAGCTGTTTTTT.

The chain uses TRBV6-2 or TRBV6-3 and TRBJ1-5; 7 bases fit TRBD1. Germline V gives CDR1 MNHEY, CDR2 SVGEGT. The length of the CDR3 is 16 residues. Unmatched junction bases numbered 13, after V lost 4 bases and J lost 7 bases. Here the CDR3 reads CASSWGPQGGGQPQHF. CDR3 nucleotide sequence: TGTGCCAGCAGTTGGGGGCCTCAGGGGGGAGGCCAGCCCCAGCATTTT.

The chain recombines TRBV30 with TRBJ2-7, with no clear D. The CDR3 extends over 11 amino acids. Germline V gene lookup returns CDR1 GTSNPN and CDR2 SVGIG (reference sequence). Between the trimmed V and J ends, which lost 3 bases and 5 bases, there was a span of 8 bases. Here the CDR3 reads CAWSLLNEQYF. CDR3 bases: TGTGCCTGGAGCCTACTCAACGAGCAGTACTTC. The full variable domain, with the rest looked up from reference TRBV30 and TRBJ2-7, is SQTIHQWPATLVQPVGSPLSLECTVEGTSNPNLYWYRQAAGRGLQLLFYSVGIGQISSEVPQNLSASRPQDRQFILSSKKLLLSDSGFYLCAWSLLNEQYFGPGTRLTVT.

This clonotype has ten or more counts. The chain is built from TRBV6-5 and TRBJ2-7; D is perhaps TRBD2 (5 bases). In germline, CDR1 is MNHEY, CDR2 SVGAGI. This CDR3 comprises 14 residues. V was shortened by 3 bases and J by 6 bases, with 15 bases between the two germline ends. The CDR3 protein is CASSYGSMRAEQYF. The CDR3 coding sequence is TGTGCCAGCAGTTATGGGAGTATGCGTGCCGAGCAGTACTTC.

This clonotype appeared a few times. J is TRBJ2-5 and V is TRBV11-1; D perhaps matches TRBD1 (5 bases). The CDR3 consists of 14 residues. Germline V lookup: CDR1 SGHAT, CDR2 FQDESV (reference sequence). V dropped 4 bases and J dropped 4 bases, with 13 bases sitting between them. CDR3 sequence (DNA): TGTGCCAGCAGCTCCAGGGTGACGCGAGAGACCCAGTACTTC. Its translation: CASSSRVTRETQYF.

This clonotype came up many times. A much bigger clone sits one base away, suggesting this may be a read error. This chain connects TRBV19 to TRBJ2-6, with D perhaps TRBD1 (6 bases). The germline CDR1 and CDR2 sequences are LNHDA and SQIVND (reference sequence). Trimming removed 2 bases from V and 4 bases from J, with 12 bases in between. The CDR3 has 16 residues. CDR3 nucleotide sequence: TGTGCCAGTAGTATACCAACAGGGATCGGGGCCAACGTCCTGACTTTC. It yields the protein CASSIPTGIGANVLTF. The complete variable domain, with remaining parts taken from reference TRBV19 and TRBJ2-6, reads DGGITQSPKYLFRKEGQNVTLSCEQNLNHDAMYWYRQDPGQGLRLIYYSQIVNDFQKGDIAEGYSVSREKKESFPLTVTSAQKNPTAFYLCASSIPTGIGANVLTFGAGSRLTVL.

This clonotype has only a few counts. The rearrangement links TRBV3-1 to TRBJ2-2, with a tentative D call TRBD1 (6 bases). With 0 bases removed from V and 6 bases from J, the gap between germline ends came to 17 bases. CDR1 is LGHDT and CDR2 is YNNKEL in the germline V gene (reference sequence). The CDR3 covers 17 residues. CDR3 DNA sequence: TGTGCCAGCAGCCAAGAGTCCGCAGGGGTGATTGCCGGGGAGCTGTTTTTT. Translated, it gives CASSQESAGVIAGELFF. Full variable domain (outside the CDR3, taken from reference TRBV3-1 and TRBJ2-2): DTAVSQTPKYLVTQMGNDKSIKCEQNLGHDTMYWYKQDSKKFLKIMFSYNNKELIINETVPNRFSPKSPDKAHLNLHINSLELGDSAVYFCASSQESAGVIAGELFFGEGSRLTVL.

This clonotype was found many times. The rearrangement links TRBV27 to TRBJ1-2, with TRBD1 matching 9 bases. CDR3 size: 16 residues. Germline CDR1 and CDR2: MNHEY and SMNVEV (reference sequence). V lost 5 bases and J lost 5; bases outside the gene matches: 12. CDR3 amino acids: CASSPRTGAVGYGYTF. For the CDR3, the DNA is TGTGCCAGCAGTCCACGGACAGGGGCCGTTGGGTATGGCTACACCTTC.

Notes on this clonotype: The missing conserved phenylalanine or tryptophan at the end of this CDR3 makes a read error likely. Because the CDR3's place on the DNA is in doubt, the DNA is left out and the CDR3 is given as listed by TCRdb. This chain links TRBV12-3 or TRBV12-4 with TRBJ2-7; TRBD2 is the table's D call and was not checked against the DNA. The CDR3 spans 8 residues, counting both ends. CDR3 in amino acids: CASRPTAG.

This clonotype was recorded at least ten times. This CDR3 reads CASSVVPTSMFYEQYF. CDR3 in DNA: TGTGCCAGCAGCGTAGTCCCGACTAGCATGTTCTACGAGCAGTACTTC. The rearrangement links TRBV9 to TRBJ2-7, with TRBD2 matching over 7 bases. There are 16 residues in the CDR3. Germline V gene sequence: CDR1 SGDLS, CDR2 YYNGEE. Trimming cost V 0 bases and J 3 bases; bases outside gene matches: 9.

This clonotype was counted between two and nine times. CDR3 bases: TGTGCCAGCAGCCCCCTTCAGGTCACCGGGGAGCTGTTTTTT. Translated: CASSPLQVTGELFF. This sequence joins TRBV14 and TRBJ2-2, with D unresolved. The germline gives CDR1 SGHDN, CDR2 FVKESK. V lost 4 bases, J lost 4 bases, and 10 bases lay in between. This CDR3 spans 14 amino acids.

This clonotype was recorded many times. This chain connects TRBV6-2 or TRBV6-3 to TRBJ1-1; D is unclear. Germline V lookup: CDR1 MNHEY, CDR2 SVGEGT. The CDR3 spans 14 residues. Trimming left V 8 bases short and J 1 base short, with 14 bases between. The CDR3 nucleotides are TGTGCCAGCTTAACCGACGCCGGGAACACTGAAGCTTTCTTT. Amino acid sequence: CASLTDAGNTEAFF.

This clonotype has just a few counts. This rearrangement joins TRBV18 to TRBJ1-2, with 7 nucleotides matching TRBD1. V lost 3 bases to trimming and J lost 0 bases; unmatched junction nucleotides: 7. Germline assignment: CDR1 KGHSH and CDR2 LQKENI. This CDR3 region has 16 residues. CDR3 nucleotide sequence: TGTGCCAGCTCACCTAGCCGGGACAGCTCTAACTATGGCTACACCTTC. It yields the protein CASSPSRDSSNYGYTF.

This clonotype has only a few counts. This rearrangement joins TRBV5-6 to TRBJ2-7; no reliable D call. The germline V gene encodes CDR1 SGHDT and CDR2 YYEEEE. V was clipped by 3 bases and J by 4 bases, with 11 bases between them. This CDR3 has 13 residues. The CDR3 spells CASSYRRIYEQYF. The CDR3 region has the DNA TGTGCCAGCAGCTATCGCCGGATTTACGAGCAGTACTTC. Full variable domain (remainder filled in from reference TRBV5-6 and TRBJ2-7): DAGVTQSPTHLIKTRGQQVTLRCSPKSGHDTVSWYQQALGQGPQFIFQYYEEEERQRGNFPDRFSGHQFPNYSSELNVNALLLGDSALYLCASSYRRIYEQYFGPGTRLTVT.

This clonotype has a count of ten or more. The J gene is TRBJ2-7, the V gene TRBV11-2; TRBD2 matches 14 bases. This CDR3 spans 16 amino acids. CDR1 is SGHAT, CDR2 FQNNGV, per germline. Trimming removed 3 bases from V and 7 bases from J; junction bases left unmatched: 8. The CDR3 DNA follows: TGTGCCAGCAGCTTGGGGACTAGCGGGAGAGTGGGGGAGCAGTACTTC. Translated, it gives CASSLGTSGRVGEQYF.

This clonotype was seen at least ten times. The rearrangement links TRBV28 to TRBJ2-7; D gene ambiguous. In germline, CDR1 is MDHEN, CDR2 SYDVKM. CDR3 length: 14 amino acids. V shed 3 bases and J shed 2 bases, with 11 bases lying between them. This chain's CDR3 is CASSFGQDPYEQYF. CDR3 coding DNA: TGTGCCAGCAGTTTTGGGCAGGACCCCTACGAGCAGTACTTC.

This clonotype was seen repeatedly, ten times or more. The rearrangement joins TRBV7-2 to TRBJ2-5; 13 positions agree with TRBD2. Germline lookup yields CDR1 SGHTA and CDR2 FQGNSA. CDR3 length: 18 amino acids. The ends lost 4 bases at V and 2 bases at J; junction bases unmatched: 10. CDR3 sequence reads: CASSYGTSGKGWQETQYF. The CDR3 coding sequence is TGTGCCAGCAGCTACGGGACTAGCGGGAAGGGGTGGCAAGAGACCCAGTACTTC.

This clonotype was detected many times. The CDR3 DNA reads as TGTGCCAGCAGTGAATGGGCTCAGAACACCGGGGAGCTGTTTTTT. Residues: CASSEWAQNTGELFF. This rearrangement joins TRBV2 to TRBJ2-2; D remains ambiguous. CDR3 length: 15 amino acids. Germline CDR1 SNHLY, CDR2 FYNNEI. V lost 2 bases and J 1 base, leaving 8 bases between the germline ends.

This clonotype was counted at least ten times. The V call is TRBV2, the J call TRBJ1-3, with 11 bases aligning to TRBD1. V trimming: 4 bases; J trimming: 2 bases; junction bases outside the gene matches: 7. Germline CDR1 is SNHLY and CDR2 is FYNNEI. This CDR3 comprises 17 residues. CDR3 in amino acids: CASSAIPGQGAGNTIYF. The CDR3 DNA follows: TGTGCCAGCAGTGCAATACCGGGACAGGGGGCTGGAAACACCATATATTTT. The whole variable domain, remainder taken from reference TRBV2 and TRBJ1-3, is EPEVTQTPSHQVTQMGQEVILRCVPISNHLYFYWYRQILGQKVEFLVSFYNNEISEKSEIFDDQFSVERPDGSNFTLKIRSTKLEDSAMYFCASSAIPGQGAGNTIYFGEGSWLTVV.